The 28 T cell receptor beta chains below all came from one sample that was sequenced in a study of T cells in Graves' hyperthyroidism and ophthalmopathy. There were TCR beta CDR3 regions amplified from RNA transcripts. TCR CDR3 underwent first-round RT-PCR with the HTBI primer set. TCRdb analysed the multiplex PCR reads with MiXCR anew, one entry per CDR3 protein. The sample records a few hundred thousand distinct CDR3 sequences, about a sixth being singletons. Sample: blood. The source of these receptors is a woman in her thirties with Graves' hyperthyroidism.

There are many counts of this clonotype. This sequence joins TRBV7-9 and TRBJ2-5; 9 nucleotides align to TRBD1. Germline CDR1 and CDR2: SEHNR and FQNEAQ (reference sequence). The CDR3 has 14 amino acids. Trimming removed 6 bases from V and 6 bases from J; junction bases left unmatched: 8. CDR3 coding DNA: TGTGCCAGCAGACCCTCCGGGACAGGGAAGACCCAGTACTTC. It is translated as CASRPSGTGKTQYF.

This clonotype was observed at least ten times. The V call is TRBV5-1, the J call TRBJ2-7; D possibly corresponds to TRBD1 (5 bases). CDR1 is SGHRS, CDR2 YFSETQ, per germline. The ends were cut back, 0 bases at V and 6 bases at J, with 7 bases in the middle. This CDR3 has 12 amino acids. The CDR3 DNA reads TGCGCCAGCAGCTTGGTCCAGGGCGAGCAGTACTTC. This translates into CASSLVQGEQYF.

This clonotype occurred many times. The chain links TRBV3-1 to TRBJ2-5; D is ambiguous. Germline V lookup: CDR1 LGHDT, CDR2 YNNKEL (reference sequence). Trimming shortened V by 1 base and J by 7 bases, and 13 bases separated the two germline ends. This CDR3 is 14 amino acids long. The CDR3 region is CASSQVSSLVTQYF. The CDR3 DNA is TGTGCCAGCAGCCAAGTCTCCAGCTTGGTGACCCAGTACTTC.

About this clonotype itself: This may arise from a read error, as a much more abundant clone is one base away. V is TRBV20-1 and J is TRBJ2-1, with D unresolved. Trimming left V 1 base short and J 7 bases short, with 2 bases between. The CDR3 totals 10 residues. Germline assignment: CDR1 DFQATT and CDR2 SNEGSKA (reference sequence). This chain's CDR3 is CSARVNEQFF. CDR3 DNA: TGCAGTGCTAGAGTTAATGAGCAGTTCTTC.

A few counts support this clonotype. This sequence joins TRBV10-3 and TRBJ2-7; 7 positions agree with TRBD1. Per the germline V gene, CDR1 is ENHRY and CDR2 is SYGVKD. The CDR3 is 14 amino acids. With V trimmed by 4 bases and J by 3 bases, 6 bases remained unmatched. This chain's CDR3 is CAISGTGNLYEQYF. DNA of the CDR3: TGTGCCATCAGTGGGACAGGAAACCTCTACGAGCAGTACTTC.

This CDR3 reads CASSQQGRSSGELFF. CDR3 sequence (DNA): TGCGCCAGCAGCCAGCAGGGAAGATCGTCCGGGGAGCTGTTTTTT. The V gene is TRBV4-3, the J gene TRBJ2-2; a weak D match, TRBD1 (5 bases). V lost 3 bases and J lost 6, with 14 bases in between. In germline, CDR1 is LGHNA, CDR2 YSLEER. CDR3 length: 15 residues.

This clonotype was observed a few times. This CDR3 is CSARDQRRGYNEQFF. CDR3 in DNA: TGCAGTGCTAGAGATCAGCGGCGGGGATACAATGAGCAGTTCTTC. The V and J genes are TRBV20-1 and TRBJ2-1, with D possibly being TRBD2 (6 bases). Per the germline V gene, CDR1 is DFQATT and CDR2 is SNEGSKA (reference sequence). CDR3 size: 15 residues. Trimming stripped 0 bases from V and 4 bases from J, with 13 bases between.

The gene calls are TRBV19 and TRBJ2-3, with D possibly TRBD2 on 8 matching bases. Between the trimmed V and J ends, which lost 6 bases and 3 bases, there was a span of 16 bases. Per the germline V gene, CDR1 is LNHDA and CDR2 is SQIVND (reference sequence). This CDR3 has 15 amino acids. The CDR3 nucleotides are TGTGCCAGTAGAGGACTAGCAGGGGGGACAGATACGCAGTATTTT. Encoded protein: CASRGLAGGTDTQYF.

This clonotype occurred many times. The chain couples TRBV28 to TRBJ1-1; D is unresolved. V was clipped by 2 bases and J by 3 bases, with 10 bases between them. Germline lookup yields CDR1 MDHEN and CDR2 SYDVKM. The CDR3 runs to 14 residues. CDR3 in DNA: TGTGCCAGCAGTTTACGTACGAGGTACACTGAAGCTTTCTTT. Amino acid sequence: CASSLRTRYTEAFF.

This clonotype appeared many times. The chain joins TRBV15 to TRBJ2-7, with D tentatively TRBD2 (5 bases). Trimming stripped 0 bases from V and 6 bases from J, with 15 bases between. Germline CDR1 is LNHNV and CDR2 is YYDKDF (reference sequence). The CDR3 consists of 15 residues. The CDR3 DNA reads TGTGCCACCAGCAGAGATCGGTCTAGCTACGCCGAGCAGTACTTC. This encodes CATSRDRSSYAEQYF. The full variable domain, completed using reference TRBV15 and TRBJ2-7, is DAMVIQNPRYQVTQFGKPVTLSCSQTLNHNVMYWYQQKSSQAPKLLFHYYDKDFNNEADTPDNFQSRRPNTSFCFLDIRSPGLGDTAMYLCATSRDRSSYAEQYFGPGTRLTVT.

This clonotype appeared a single time. A much larger clone lies a single base off, so this may be a read error. The chain combines TRBV2 with TRBJ2-7; perhaps TRBD1 as D (5 bases). This CDR3 region has 14 residues. V gave up 2 bases and J gave up 2 bases, with 10 bases separating them. Per germline, CDR1 SNHLY and CDR2 FYNNEI. The CDR3 loop reads CASSEQGDPYEQYF. Written as DNA, the CDR3 is TGTGCCAGCAGTGAACAGGGCGACCCCTACGAGCAGTACTTC.

This clonotype was seen at least ten times. The chain combines TRBV7-2 with TRBJ2-7; TRBD2 matches at 10 bases. Looked up from germline, CDR1 is SGHTA and CDR2 is FQGNSA. CDR3 length: 14 amino acids. V shed 5 bases and J 3 bases; nucleotides not matched to a gene: 4. CDR3 nucleotide sequence: TGTGCCAGCAGCCGGACTAGCGGAGTCTACGAGCAGTACTTC. Protein: CASSRTSGVYEQYF. The full variable domain, with the rest looked up from reference TRBV7-2 and TRBJ2-7, is GAGVSQSPSNKVTEKGKDVELRCDPISGHTALYWYRQSLGQGLEFLIYFQGNSAPDKSGLPSDRFSAERTGGSVSTLTIQRTQQEDSAVYLCASSRTSGVYEQYFGPGTRLTVT.

This clonotype was seen ten or more times. The CDR3 is CATSSSFPGAGYEQYF. The CDR3 nucleotides are TGTGCCACCAGCAGTTCATTCCCGGGAGCGGGCTACGAGCAGTACTTC. The chain links TRBV15 to TRBJ2-7, with a possible D match to TRBD2 (6 bases). Germline CDR1 and CDR2: LNHNV and YYDKDF (reference sequence). Trimming took off 3 bases at V and 3 bases at J, with 18 bases between the two ends. The CDR3 extends over 16 amino acids.

In its sample, this clonotype was seen many times. The CDR3 is CASSPRGGCGYTF. The DNA for the CDR3 is TGTGCCAGCAGCCCCAGGGGTGGCTGTGGCTACACCTTC. This chain joins TRBV11-3 and TRBJ1-2, with a weak D call TRBD1 (6 bases). Germline V CDR1 and CDR2: SGHNT, YENEEA. The length of the CDR3 is 13 residues. The V gene lost 5 bases and the J gene lost 7 bases, with 14 bases spanning the gap. The whole variable domain, remainder taken from reference TRBV11-3 and TRBJ1-2, is EAGVVQSPRYKIIEKKQPVAFWCNPISGHNTLYWYLQNLGQGPELLIRYENEEAVDDSQLPKDRFSAERLKGVDSTLKIQPAELGDSAVYLCASSPRGGCGYTFGSGTRLTVV.

The J gene is TRBJ2-1, the V gene TRBV12-3 or TRBV12-4, with 10 bases matching TRBD2. Trimming cost V 5 bases and J 10 bases; bases outside gene matches: 14. This CDR3 comprises 16 residues. CDR3 DNA: TGTGCCAGCAGTGGGGACCCTAGCGGGAGAGAGAGGGAGCAGTTCTTC. Its protein is CASSGDPSGREREQFF.

This clonotype was picked up many times. The rearrangement links TRBV2 to TRBJ2-1; TRBD1 is a possible D gene (7 bases). With 8 bases removed from V and 7 bases from J, the gap between germline ends came to 15 bases. CDR3 length: 13 residues. The germline gives CDR1 SNHLY, CDR2 FYNNEI. CDR3 DNA sequence: TGTGCCAGCCAAGCGGAGGGGGCGAATGAGCAGTTCTTC. Translation gives CASQAEGANEQFF. The whole variable domain, filled in from reference TRBV2 and TRBJ2-1, reads EPEVTQTPSHQVTQMGQEVILRCVPISNHLYFYWYRQILGQKVEFLVSFYNNEISEKSEIFDDQFSVERPDGSNFTLKIRSTKLEDSAMYFCASQAEGANEQFFGPGTRLTVL.

This clonotype was detected ten times or more. This chain joins TRBV7-9 and TRBJ2-3; D is perhaps TRBD1 or TRBD2 (5 bases each). The V gene lost 2 bases and the J gene lost 4 bases, with 19 bases spanning the gap. The germline CDR1 and CDR2 sequences are SEHNR and FQNEAQ (reference sequence). There are 17 residues in the CDR3. The DNA for the CDR3 is TGTGCCAGCAGCTTATGGGAGCCGGGACCACAACCAGATACGCAGTATTTT. The encoded protein is CASSLWEPGPQPDTQYF.

The chain employs TRBV6-2 or TRBV6-3 and TRBJ1-3, with TRBD1 matching over 10 bases. V trimming: 5 bases; J trimming: 5 bases; junction bases outside the gene matches: 9. This CDR3 is built from 16 residues. CDR1 is MNHEY, CDR2 SVGEGT, per germline. The chain's CDR3 is CASSDPGQGNRNTIYF. DNA of the CDR3: TGTGCCAGCAGTGACCCGGGACAGGGGAATCGAAACACCATATATTTT.

This clonotype was observed a handful of times. At one of its ends the junction is not consistent with the germline gene, which may arise from a read error. J is TRBJ2-7 and V is TRBV7-8, with D possibly being TRBD1 (5 bases). Germline values: CDR1 SGHVS, CDR2 FQNEAQ. The CDR3 spans 15 residues. CDR3 sequence (DNA): TGTGCCAGCAGCTGGACAAGGGAACCCTCCTACAAGCAGTACTTC. Translated: CASSWTREPSYKQYF.

For this clonotype: A read error is possible here, since a much larger clone lies one base away. The chain combines TRBV28 with TRBJ1-6; tentatively, D is TRBD1 (5 bases). In germline, CDR1 is MDHEN, CDR2 SYDVKM. The CDR3 is made up of 17 amino acids. The CDR3, as DNA: TGTGCCAGCAGTCACCGGGGCCTTACTTCCTGTAATTCACCCCTCCACTTT. Translating it yields CASSHRGLTSCNSPLHF.

The V and J genes are TRBV5-4 and TRBJ2-1, with 8 bases matching TRBD1. J gave up 6 bases and V 0 bases, and 11 bases lay outside the gene matches. The CDR3 runs to 17 residues. In germline, CDR1 is SGHNT, CDR2 YYREEE (reference sequence). CDR3 loop: CASSLAARGRASNEQFF. The DNA of the CDR3 is TGTGCCAGCAGCTTGGCCGCCAGGGGGCGAGCCAGCAATGAGCAGTTCTTC.

The V and J genes are TRBV6-1 and TRBJ2-5, with D tentatively TRBD1 or TRBD2 (5 bases each). CDR3 length: 15 residues. V dropped 8 bases and J dropped 4 bases, with 20 bases sitting between them. Germline assignment: CDR1 MNHNS and CDR2 SASEGT. The CDR3 reads CASRTGTSSLETQYF. The CDR3 nucleotides are TGTGCCAGCCGTACCGGGACCTCCAGCCTAGAGACCCAGTACTTC.

This rearrangement joins TRBV18 to TRBJ2-2; a possible D gene is TRBD1 (6 bases). Trimming removed 2 bases at V and 5 bases at J, with 15 bases between. The CDR3 is 16 amino acids. The germline V gene has CDR1 KGHSH and CDR2 LQKENI. DNA for the CDR3: TGTGCCAGCTCACCAGCGAAGACAGGACAAACCGGGGAGCTGTTTTTT. This codes for CASSPAKTGQTGELFF.

This clonotype was detected a few times. The rearrangement joins TRBV29-1 to TRBJ2-7, with TRBD1 matching 7 bases. Trimming removed 1 base from V and 0 bases from J; junction bases left unmatched: 3. Germline CDR1 and CDR2: SQVTM and ANQGSEA. The CDR3 consists of 14 residues. CDR3 DNA sequence: TGCAGCGTTGAAGTTTACAGGGGCTCCTACGAGCAGTACTTC. Translation: CSVEVYRGSYEQYF.

V and J are TRBV6-1 and TRBJ2-2; D is ambiguous. CDR3 length: 15 residues. The germline V gene encodes CDR1 MNHNS and CDR2 SASEGT. V was cut by 6 bases and J by 7 bases, with 18 bases left in between. CDR3 coding DNA: TGTGCCAGCAGCCCAAGGCTTTCCGTAGGCGGGGAGCTGTTTTTT. Amino acid sequence: CASSPRLSVGGELFF.

The genes are TRBV28 and TRBJ2-1; 12 bases agree with TRBD2. V trimming: 5 bases; J trimming: 6 bases; junction bases outside the gene matches: 11. Germline CDR1 is MDHEN and CDR2 is SYDVKM. The CDR3 length is 17 residues. CDR3 sequence reads: CASSHLAGGPGGNEQFF. The CDR3 coding sequence is TGTGCCAGCAGTCACCTAGCGGGAGGGCCTGGGGGCAATGAGCAGTTCTTC.

This clonotype occurred many times. This chain links TRBV10-1 with TRBJ1-2; a possible D gene is TRBD1 (5 bases). V dropped 4 bases and J dropped 4 bases, with 10 bases sitting between them. The CDR3 covers 13 residues. Germline V gene data show CDR1 as WNHNN and CDR2 as SYGVQD (reference sequence). CDR3 nucleotide sequence: TGCGCCAGCAGTGCGGCTGGGACCTATGGCTACACCTTC. Translated, it gives CASSAAGTYGYTF.

The CDR3 region is CASRLAEGYNEQFF. The CDR3 DNA reads as TGTGCCAGCAGGTTGGCGGAGGGCTACAATGAGCAGTTCTTC. The V gene is TRBV27, the J gene TRBJ2-1; the D gene is possibly TRBD2 (6 bases). Trimming shortened V by 6 bases and J by 3 bases, and 12 bases separated the two germline ends. CDR1 MNHEY and CDR2 SMNVEV come from the germline V gene (reference sequence). This CDR3 has 14 residues.